This T cell receptor (beta chain) was recorded in a study of T cells in localized non-small cell lung cancer. CDR1 is SNHLY, CDR2 FYNNEI, per germline. After removal of 6 bases from V and 0 bases from J, the junction contained 2 bases not matched to a gene. This CDR3 contains 14 residues. Measured with immunoSEQ multiplex PCR; TCRdb has only the in-frame clones, and not every one. The sample has some 71,000 clones; roughly four fifths are singletons. Study-level findings and limits: Without multi-region sequencing, intratumor heterogeneity could not be excluded.

This clone has only a few counts. Antigen specificity is unknown. The chain recombines TRBV2 with TRBJ1-5; 7 bases map to TRBD1. The receptor was isolated from an older female donor with stage I lung adenocarcinoma. Here the sequenced sample was peripheral blood, taken before any cancer treatment. The CDR3 nucleotides read TGTGCCAGCAGAGCAGGGGGTAGCAATCAGCCCCAGCATTTT. This encodes CASRAGGSNQPQHF.